Given below is one TCR beta chain in context. This entry is derived from a study of shared T cell receptors in the human thymus. Only in-frame clones appear in the TCRdb table, and some are missing; sequencing was by immunoSEQ multiplex PCR. The sample carries over 650,000 clones, around 87% recorded once. Germline values: CDR1 MDHEN, CDR2 SYDVKM. This CDR3 is built from 15 residues. Trimming removed 5 bases from V and 3 bases from J; junction bases left unmatched: 10. These same records also appear under a second study, on human thymus T cells. That study adds: Donation was from healthy Finnish infants who were having corrective surgery that addressed congenital heart defects.

Sample: thymocytes. The V call is TRBV28, the J call TRBJ2-7, with TRBD2 identical over 7 bases. The receptor's source is a boy under three years old with a congenital heart defect. The chain's CDR3 is CASSPRAGRIYEQYF. DNA of the CDR3: TGTGCCAGCAGTCCAAGAGCGGGGAGGATCTACGAGCAGTACTTC.